The sequence of this T cell receptor (beta chain) was determined in a study of T cell responses to AZD1222 COVID-19 vaccine. Study-level results: It was only a handful of AZD1222 recipients who were seropositive at baseline.

CDR1 and CDR2 (germline): LGHNA, YSLEER. The CDR3 sequence is 17 residues long. The trim removed 0 bases at V and 5 bases at J, leaving 7 bases unmatched. TCRdb keeps only in-frame clones here, not all; method: immunoSEQ multiplex PCR. This table holds 75,000 to 100,000 clones, more than 90% found once. Comment on this clone: Its specificity is unknown.

The clonotype comes from an adult in good health. The sample in question was peripheral blood, obtained on day 0 of AZD1222 vaccination. The rearrangement joins TRBV4-3 to TRBJ2-1; 10 nucleotides match TRBD2. The chain's CDR3 is CASSQDLGLAGDNEQFF. The CDR3 nucleotides are TGCGCCAGCAGCCAAGATTTGGGCCTAGCGGGAGACAATGAGCAGTTCTTC.